The 5 T cell receptor beta chains below all came from one sample that was sequenced in a study of beta chain features in type 1 diabetes. Reverse transcription of all isolated RNA meant that expressed TCRB transcripts were sequenced. Sequencing used immunoSEQ multiplex PCR; TCRdb keeps in-frame clones, though not all of them. This table has more than 350,000 clones, around 10% appearing once. Sequences were obtained from naive CD4+ T cells from blood. The receptors shown here come from a woman under 30 in good health.

The rearrangement uses TRBV4-3 and TRBJ2-1; no definite D call. CDR3 length equals 13 residues. Between the trimmed V and J ends, which lost 1 base and 7 bases, there was a span of 8 bases. Germline loops: CDR1 LGHNA, CDR2 YSLEER. CDR3 protein: CASSQVHVNEQFF. The CDR3 nucleotides are TGCGCCAGCAGCCAAGTCCACGTTAATGAGCAGTTCTTC.

This clone was observed a few times. J is TRBJ2-3 and V is TRBV4-1, with D uncertain. CDR3 size: 13 residues. V gave up 1 base and J gave up 4 bases, with 6 bases separating them. Germline assignment: CDR1 MGHRA and CDR2 YSYEKL. The CDR3 is CASSQGWSDTQYF. CDR3 nucleotide sequence: TGCGCCAGCAGCCAAGGGTGGTCAGATACGCAGTATTTT.

In this sample, this clone turned up a few times. This chain connects TRBV7-2 to TRBJ1-2, with a possible D match to TRBD1 (5 bases). Trimming shortened V by 5 bases and J by 3 bases, and 16 bases separated the two germline ends. The length of the CDR3 is 15 residues. Per the germline V gene, CDR1 is SGHTA and CDR2 is FQGNSA. CDR3 region: CASSHRDGVDYGYTF. Written as DNA, the CDR3 is TGTGCCAGCAGCCATAGGGACGGAGTGGACTATGGCTACACCTTC.

The genes are TRBV9 and TRBJ1-3; a possible D gene is TRBD1 (5 bases). Germline CDR1 is SGDLS and CDR2 is YYNGEE. This CDR3 has 18 amino acids. The V end was cut by 3 bases, the J end by 0 bases, with 19 bases between. CDR3 nucleotide sequence: TGTGCCAGCAGCGAAGCACCCCAGGGTTTGAGCTCTGGAAACACCATATATTTT. The encoded protein is CASSEAPQGLSSGNTIYF.

In its sample, this clone was seen a few times. CDR3 loop: CASSVGQTGELFF. CDR3 nucleotide sequence: TGTGCCAGCAGCGTGGGACAGACCGGGGAGCTGTTTTTT. The genes are TRBV9 and TRBJ2-2, with TRBD1 matching 7 bases. The germline gives CDR1 SGDLS, CDR2 YYNGEE. Trimming at V came to 2 bases and at J to 5 bases, leaving 0 bases not matched to a gene. This CDR3 is 13 amino acids long.